This passage covers 4 T cell receptor beta chains from one sample sequenced in a study of T-cell memory formation after mild COVID-19. From the 5' RACE reads, TCRdb called clonotypes with MiXCR, one entry per CDR3 protein. The sample has roughly 560,000 distinct CDR3 sequences, 20% seen once; the top ten hold under 15%. The sequenced material came from PBMCs or a T cell subset sorted from them (not recorded which). Receptors were obtained from an adult woman who had mild COVID-19 (a few samples of this study predate the infection). Cell type and time point are not known.

V gene TRBV5-1 combines with J gene TRBJ2-2; no clear D gene. CDR3 length: 16 amino acids. Germline CDR1 is SGHRS and CDR2 is YFSETQ. V was shortened by 4 bases and J by 3 bases, with 16 bases between the two germline ends. Written as DNA, the CDR3 is TGCGCCAGCAGCCTGGTGGGCCCTGGATACACCGGGGAGCTGTTTTTT. Amino acid sequence: CASSLVGPGYTGELFF. Variable domain in full (rest from reference TRBV5-1 and TRBJ2-2): KAGVTQTPRYLIKTRGQQVTLSCSPISGHRSVSWYQQTPGQGLQFLFEYFSETQRNKGNFPGRFSGRQFSNSRSEMNVSTLELGDSALYLCASSLVGPGYTGELFFGEGSRLTVL.

This clonotype has only a few counts. The rearrangement links TRBV7-8 to TRBJ2-3; 11 nucleotides align to TRBD2. The CDR3 is made up of 17 amino acids. The ends lost 0 bases at V and 2 bases at J; junction bases unmatched: 4. CDR1 and CDR2 from the germline V gene are SGHVS and FQNEAQ. CDR3: CASSLARLAGPTDTQYF. The DNA of the CDR3 is TGTGCCAGCAGCTTAGCCCGACTAGCGGGACCCACAGATACGCAGTATTTT. The variable domain in full, with the rest retrieved from reference TRBV7-8 and TRBJ2-3, is GAGVSQSPRYKVAKRGQDVALRCDPISGHVSLFWYQQALGQGPEFLTYFQNEAQLDKSGLPSDRFFAERPEGSVSTLKIQRTQQEDSAVYLCASSLARLAGPTDTQYFGPGTRLTVL.

This clonotype turned up a few times. The chain uses TRBV4-3 and TRBJ2-3; D not certain. In germline, CDR1 is LGHNA, CDR2 YSLEER. The CDR3 loop spans 13 amino acids. Deletions cut 0 bases from V and 11 bases from J, with 12 bases between. This CDR3 is CASSQDRAGMQYF. The DNA of the CDR3 is TGCGCCAGCAGCCAAGATAGGGCAGGAATGCAGTATTTT.

The CDR3 protein is CSAPDSGTDTQYF. In nucleotides, the CDR3 is TGCAGTGCTCCAGATAGCGGCACAGATACGCAGTATTTT. The rearrangement joins TRBV20-1 to TRBJ2-3; the D gene is possibly TRBD2 (5 bases). The CDR3 is 13 residues long. V gave up 5 bases and J gave up 1 base, with 10 bases separating them. Germline V lookup: CDR1 DFQATT, CDR2 SNEGSKA (reference sequence).